A selection of T cell receptor beta chains follows, all from one sample in a study of blood T cell repertoires in COVID-19. Libraries were prepared by immunoSEQ multiplex PCR; TCRdb keeps only in-frame clonotypes and omits some of them. Here the sample spans 200,000 to 250,000 clones, 65% to 90% being singletons. Sequenced sample: peripheral blood. All receptors come from a man between 50 and 59 years old with active or convalescent COVID-19. CDR3s include the opening cysteine and the closing phenylalanine or tryptophan. The D gene is left open where the match is weak. Clone size is stated in some rows and not others, as once, few, many or a class when expanded.

abundance	d_gene	v_gene	len	j_gene	CDR3nt	CDR3aa
-	TRBD1	TRBV6-5	15	TRBJ2-3	TGTGCCAGCAGCCCACAGGGGCTCGTAGTTAATACGCAGTATTTT	CASSPQGLVVNTQYF
-	-	TRBV3-1/TRBV3-2	13	TRBJ2-5	TGTGCCAGCAGCCGCCTTCAGGTGGAGACCCAGTACTTC	CASSRLQVETQYF
-	-	TRBV7-3	13	TRBJ2-1	TGTGCCAGCAGCCTTGCTGGGGCCGGTGAGCAGTTCTTC	CASSLAGAGEQFF
once	-	TRBV19	14	TRBJ2-3	TGTGCCAGTAACGACTCCCCTAGCACAGATACGCAGTATTTT	CASNDSPSTDTQYF
-	-	TRBV7-6	15	TRBJ2-5	TGTGCCAGCAGCTTAACGAGGGTACGTAAAGAGACCCAGTACTTC	CASSLTRVRKETQYF
few	TRBD1	TRBV7-7	15	TRBJ2-1	TGTGCCAGCAGCCCGACAGGGGGCTCGGGTAATGAGCAGTTCTTC	CASSPTGGSGNEQFF
once	-	TRBV15	15	TRBJ1-2	TGTGCCACCAGCAGGTACAGGGAAGGCGTCTATGGCTACACCTTC	CATSRYREGVYGYTF
-	-	TRBV5-1	15	TRBJ1-5	TGCGCCAGCAGCCAGGGGTTACATAGCAATCAGCCCCAGCATTTT	CASSQGLHSNQPQHF
-	TRBD2	TRBV5-8	16	TRBJ2-2	TGTGCCAGCAGCCGACTAGCGGGAGGACTCACCGGGGAGCTGTTTTTT	CASSRLAGGLTGELFF
-	TRBD1	TRBV19	13	TRBJ2-2	TGTGCCAGTAGTATCACAGGGGCTTGGGAGCTGTTTTTT	CASSITGAWELFF
-	TRBD1	TRBV9	15	TRBJ1-3	TGTGCCAGCAGCGCCGGGACAGGGGTGGTGGGCACCATATATTTT	CASSAGTGVVGTIYF
once	TRBD2	TRBV7-8	15	TRBJ2-7	TGTGCCAGCACCGCACTAGCGGTCTCCTCCTACGAGCAGTACTTC	CASTALAVSSYEQYF
-	-	TRBV4-2	11	TRBJ1-1	TGTGCCAGCAGTCTTGGGGGCGGGGCTTTCTTT	CASSLGGGAFF
few	-	TRBV6-2/TRBV6-3	13	TRBJ1-2	TGTGCCAGCAGTTACGCCACAGGGCGTGGCTACACCTTC	CASSYATGRGYTF
-	-	TRBV28	15	TRBJ1-5	TGTGCCAGCAGTTTGTCGTCTCGAGCGTTTCAGCCCCAGCATTTT	CASSLSSRAFQPQHF
few	TRBD1	TRBV18	15	TRBJ2-2	TGTGCCAGCTCAACGGGACAGTTGAACACCGGGGAGCTGTTTTTT	CASSTGQLNTGELFF
-	-	TRBV19	13	TRBJ2-5	TGTGCCAGTAGTATGGAGGGGTCAGAGACCCAGTACTTC	CASSMEGSETQYF
-	TRBD2	TRBV29-1	17	TRBJ2-1	TGCAGCGTTGAAGACCCTAGGGCTAGCGGGGGGGCAGGTGAGCAGTTCTTC	CSVEDPRASGGAGEQFF
-	TRBD1	TRBV19	12	TRBJ1-1	TGTGCCAGCGGACAGGGGAACACTGAAGCTTTCTTT	CASGQGNTEAFF
once	-	TRBV6-5	13	TRBJ2-2	TGTGCCAGCAGTCCGCGGGGTGCCGGGGAGCTGTTTTTT	CASSPRGAGELFF
-	-	TRBV5-1	15	TRBJ1-1	TGCGCCAGCAGCGGAACAGGGTTTTTGAACACTGAAGCTTTCTTT	CASSGTGFLNTEAFF
few	TRBD1	TRBV19	16	TRBJ1-5	TGTGCCAGTAGTCAACAGGGGTCGTATAGCAATCAGCCCCAGCATTTT	CASSQQGSYSNQPQHF
-	TRBD2	TRBV28	16	TRBJ2-5	TGTGCCAGCAGTTCACCGCCCTCGGCGGGAGGCGAGACCCAGTACTTC	CASSSPPSAGGETQYF
-	-	TRBV5-4	15	TRBJ2-1	TGTGCCAGCGACGACTATCCAAGCTCCTACAATGAGCAGTTCTTC	CASDDYPSSYNEQFF
-	-	TRBV18	14	TRBJ2-5	TGTGCCAGCTCACCGGTACCCTATCAAGAGACCCAGTACTTC	CASSPVPYQETQYF
-	TRBD2	TRBV7-2	19	TRBJ2-7	TGTGCCAGCAGCTTAAAGGCGGGAGTAGCGGGAGAGATCTCCTACGAGCAGTACTTC	CASSLKAGVAGEISYEQYF
-	TRBD1	TRBV28	14	TRBJ2-7	TGTGCCAGCAGACGAGCAGGGGGTCGGTACGAGCAGTACTTC	CASRRAGGRYEQYF